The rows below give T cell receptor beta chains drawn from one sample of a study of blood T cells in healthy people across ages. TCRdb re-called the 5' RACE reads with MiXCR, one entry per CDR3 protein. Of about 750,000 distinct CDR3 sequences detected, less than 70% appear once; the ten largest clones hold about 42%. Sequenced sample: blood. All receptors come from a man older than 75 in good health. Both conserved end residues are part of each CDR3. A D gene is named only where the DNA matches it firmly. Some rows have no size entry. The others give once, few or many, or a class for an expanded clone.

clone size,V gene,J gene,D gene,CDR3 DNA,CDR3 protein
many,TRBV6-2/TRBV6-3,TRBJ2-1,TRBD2,TGTGCCAGCCAGACCGGACTAGCGGGAAGCAATGAGCAGTTCTTC,CASQTGLAGSNEQFF
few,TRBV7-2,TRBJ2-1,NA,TGTGCCAGCAGCTTAGGACAGCCCTCCTACAATGAGCAGTTCTTC,CASSLGQPSYNEQFF
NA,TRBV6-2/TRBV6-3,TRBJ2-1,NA,TGTGCCAGCAGTTACGTGAACCCTGAGTATGAGCAGTTCTTC,CASSYVNPEYEQFF
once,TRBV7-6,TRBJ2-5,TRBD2,TGTGCCAGCAGCTCGGGAGTAGCGGGACAAGAGACCCAGTACTTC,CASSSGVAGQETQYF
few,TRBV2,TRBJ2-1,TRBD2,TGTGCCAGCGTTCCCTCGTCGGGACTAGCGGTACACAATGAGCAGTTCTTC,CASVPSSGLAVHNEQFF
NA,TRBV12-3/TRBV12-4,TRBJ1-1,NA,TGTGCCAGCAGTCCCTCGAACGCCGGGAGCACTGAAGCTTTCTTT,CASSPSNAGSTEAFF
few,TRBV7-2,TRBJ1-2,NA,TGTGCCAGCAGCCCTTACAAGGAGCAAGGCTACACCTTC,CASSPYKEQGYTF
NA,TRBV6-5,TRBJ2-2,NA,TGTGCCAGCAGTTACGTGGTTAGCGACACCGGGGAGCTGTTTTTT,CASSYVVSDTGELFF
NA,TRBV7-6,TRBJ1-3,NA,TGTGCCAGCAGCCCGAGTTCTCAGGGAAACACCATATATTTT,CASSPSSQGNTIYF
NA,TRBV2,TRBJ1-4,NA,TGTGCCAGCAGTGAAAGGGCAACTAATGAAAAACTGTTTTTT,CASSERATNEKLFF
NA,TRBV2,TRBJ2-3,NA,TGTGCCAGCAGCGAAGTCCCTTGGAGAGACGCGTATTTT,CASSEVPWRDAYF